This TCR beta chain is drawn from a study of T-cell memory formation after mild COVID-19. Whole-study context: Largely donor-specific sequence clusters came from two donors.

TCRdb independently ran MiXCR on the 5' RACE reads; one entry per CDR3 protein. The table lists just under 550,000 distinct CDR3 sequences, about a fifth of them singletons. Study results and limitations: From day 15 to 85, contracting clones were balanced between CD4 and CD8, whereas later expanders leaned toward CD4+. Pre-infection memory harbored some responding clones, suggesting cross-reactive memory joined.

This clonotype was seen a handful of times. Its antigen is as yet unknown. Germline CDR1 is SGHRS and CDR2 is YFSETQ. This CDR3 spans 15 amino acids. After removal of 4 bases from V and 5 bases from J, the junction contained 7 bases not matched to a gene. The chain combines TRBV5-1 with TRBJ2-3, with 10 bases matching TRBD1. Sequences were obtained from PBMCs or a T cell subset sorted from them (not recorded which). This TCR came from an adult woman who had mild COVID-19 (a few samples of this study predate the infection). Cell type and time point are not known. The CDR3 region is CASSPGDRGGDTQYF. The CDR3, as DNA: TGCGCCAGCAGCCCAGGGGACAGGGGAGGAGATACGCAGTATTTT.